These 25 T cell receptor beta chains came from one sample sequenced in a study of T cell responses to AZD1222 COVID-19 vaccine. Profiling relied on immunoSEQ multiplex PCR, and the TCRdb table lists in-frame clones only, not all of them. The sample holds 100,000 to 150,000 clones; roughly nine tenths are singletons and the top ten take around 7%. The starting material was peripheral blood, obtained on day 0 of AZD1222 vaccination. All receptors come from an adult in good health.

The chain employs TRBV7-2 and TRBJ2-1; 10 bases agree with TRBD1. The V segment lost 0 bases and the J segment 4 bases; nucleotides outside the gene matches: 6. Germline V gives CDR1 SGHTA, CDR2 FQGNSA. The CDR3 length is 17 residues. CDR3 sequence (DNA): TGTGCCAGCAGCTTAGCCAGACAGGGGGCAGCATACAATGAGCAGTTCTTC. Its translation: CASSLARQGAAYNEQFF.

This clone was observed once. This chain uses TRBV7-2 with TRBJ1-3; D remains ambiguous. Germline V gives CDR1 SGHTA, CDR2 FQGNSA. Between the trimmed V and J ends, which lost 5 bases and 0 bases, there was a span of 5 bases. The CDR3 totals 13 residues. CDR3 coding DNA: TGTGCCAGCAGCCGGATCTCTGGAAACACCATATATTTT. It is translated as CASSRISGNTIYF.

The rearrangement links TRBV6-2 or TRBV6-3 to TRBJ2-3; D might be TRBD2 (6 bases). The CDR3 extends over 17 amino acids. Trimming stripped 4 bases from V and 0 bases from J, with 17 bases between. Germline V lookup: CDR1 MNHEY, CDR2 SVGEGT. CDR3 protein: CASSFLDGGASTDTQYF. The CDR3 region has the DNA TGTGCCAGCAGTTTCCTAGACGGAGGGGCTAGCACAGATACGCAGTATTTT.

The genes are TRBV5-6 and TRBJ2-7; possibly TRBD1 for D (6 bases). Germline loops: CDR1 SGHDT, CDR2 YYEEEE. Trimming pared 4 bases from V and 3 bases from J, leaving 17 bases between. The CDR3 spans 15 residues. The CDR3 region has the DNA TGTGCCAGCAGCCTAGGGGGACACGGGGACTACGAGCAGTACTTC. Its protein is CASSLGGHGDYEQYF.

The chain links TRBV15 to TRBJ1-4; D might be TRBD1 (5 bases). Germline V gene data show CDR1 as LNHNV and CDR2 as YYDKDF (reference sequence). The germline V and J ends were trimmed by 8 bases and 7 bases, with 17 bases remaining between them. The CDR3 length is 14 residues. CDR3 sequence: CATDGGVGGEKLFF. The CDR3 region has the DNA TGTGCCACCGATGGAGGGGTAGGAGGTGAAAAACTGTTTTTT.

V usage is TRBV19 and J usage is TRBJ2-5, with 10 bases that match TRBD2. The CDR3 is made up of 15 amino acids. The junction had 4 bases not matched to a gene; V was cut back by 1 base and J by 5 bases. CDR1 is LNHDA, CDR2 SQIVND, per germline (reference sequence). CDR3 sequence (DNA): TGTGCCAGTAGTATAGTAGCGGGGGGAGGGGAGACCCAGTACTTC. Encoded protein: CASSIVAGGGETQYF.

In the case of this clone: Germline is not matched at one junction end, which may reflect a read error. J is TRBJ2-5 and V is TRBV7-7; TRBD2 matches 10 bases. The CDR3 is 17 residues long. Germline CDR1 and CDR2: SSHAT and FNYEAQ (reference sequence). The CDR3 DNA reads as TGTGCTAGCAGCTCCCCGGGAATAGCGGGGGGACAAGAGACCCAGTACTTC. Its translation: CASSSPGIAGGQETQYF.

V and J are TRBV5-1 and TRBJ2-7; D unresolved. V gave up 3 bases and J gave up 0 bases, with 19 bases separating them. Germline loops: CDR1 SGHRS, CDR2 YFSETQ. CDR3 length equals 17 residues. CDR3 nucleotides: TGCGCCAGCAGCTCTTTTGGGTTTGAGCTACCCTCCTACGAGCAGTACTTC. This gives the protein CASSSFGFELPSYEQYF.

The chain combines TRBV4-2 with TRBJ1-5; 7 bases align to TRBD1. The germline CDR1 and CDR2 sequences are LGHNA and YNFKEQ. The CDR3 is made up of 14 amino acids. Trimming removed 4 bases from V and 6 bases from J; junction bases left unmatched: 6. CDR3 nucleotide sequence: TGTGCCAGCAGCCCGGACAGGCGGGCTCAGCCCCAGCATTTT. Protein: CASSPDRRAQPQHF.

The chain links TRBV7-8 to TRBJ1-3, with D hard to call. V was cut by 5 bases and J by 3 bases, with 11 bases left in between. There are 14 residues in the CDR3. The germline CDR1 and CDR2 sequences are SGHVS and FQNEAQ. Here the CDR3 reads CASSALASGNTIYF. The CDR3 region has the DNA TGTGCCAGCAGCGCCTTGGCTAGTGGAAACACCATATATTTT.

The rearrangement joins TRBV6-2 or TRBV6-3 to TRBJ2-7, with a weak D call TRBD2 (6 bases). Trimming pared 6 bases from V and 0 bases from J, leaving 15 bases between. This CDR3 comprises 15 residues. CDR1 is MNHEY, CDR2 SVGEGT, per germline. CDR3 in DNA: TGTGCCAGCAGCCGTGGGGGGACGAGCTCCTACGAGCAGTACTTC. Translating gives CASSRGGTSSYEQYF.

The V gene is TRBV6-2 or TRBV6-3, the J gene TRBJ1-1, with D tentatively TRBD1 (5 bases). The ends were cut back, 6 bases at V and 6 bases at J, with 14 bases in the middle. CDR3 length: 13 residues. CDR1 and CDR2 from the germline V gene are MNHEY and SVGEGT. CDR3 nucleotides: TGTGCCAGCAGATACCAGGGTATGTCTGAAGCTTTCTTT. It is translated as CASRYQGMSEAFF.

The CDR3 is CASNSALGGAGDEQFF. CDR3 nucleotides: TGCGCCAGCAACTCCGCCTTGGGCGGGGCTGGGGATGAGCAGTTCTTC. This chain connects TRBV5-1 to TRBJ2-1; D possibly corresponds to TRBD2 (6 bases). Trimming left V 6 bases short and J 8 bases short, with 24 bases between. There are 16 residues in the CDR3. The germline CDR1 and CDR2 sequences are SGHRS and YFSETQ.

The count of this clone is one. DNA for the CDR3: TGTGCCAGCAGCGTAGAGAGAGATACGCAGTATTTT. Encoded protein: CASSVERDTQYF. The chain is built from TRBV9 and TRBJ2-3; D gene ambiguous. V gave up 0 bases and J gave up 5 bases, with 4 bases separating them. The germline gives CDR1 SGDLS, CDR2 YYNGEE. CDR3 size: 12 residues.

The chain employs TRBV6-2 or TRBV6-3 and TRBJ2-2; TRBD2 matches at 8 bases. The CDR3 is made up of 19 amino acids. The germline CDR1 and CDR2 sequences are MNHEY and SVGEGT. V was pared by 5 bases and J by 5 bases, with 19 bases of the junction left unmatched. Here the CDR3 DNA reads TGTGCCAGCAGTGAGAGGAGTAGCGGGGTGAGGTTGTGGACCGGGGAGCTGTTTTTT. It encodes CASSERSSGVRLWTGELFF.

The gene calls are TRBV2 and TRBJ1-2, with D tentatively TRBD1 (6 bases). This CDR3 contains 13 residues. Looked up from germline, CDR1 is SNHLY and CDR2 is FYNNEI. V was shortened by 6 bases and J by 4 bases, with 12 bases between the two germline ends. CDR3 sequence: CASSVTGSYGYTF. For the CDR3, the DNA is TGTGCCAGCAGCGTGACAGGCTCCTATGGCTACACCTTC.

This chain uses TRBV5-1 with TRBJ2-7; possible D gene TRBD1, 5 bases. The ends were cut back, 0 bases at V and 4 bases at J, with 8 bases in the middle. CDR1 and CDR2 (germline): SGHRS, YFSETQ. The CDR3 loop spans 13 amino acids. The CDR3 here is CASSLGQIYEQYF. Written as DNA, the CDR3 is TGCGCCAGCAGCTTGGGACAGATTTACGAGCAGTACTTC. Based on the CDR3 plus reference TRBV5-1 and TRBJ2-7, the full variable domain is KAGVTQTPRYLIKTRGQQVTLSCSPISGHRSVSWYQQTPGQGLQFLFEYFSETQRNKGNFPGRFSGRQFSNSRSEMNVSTLELGDSALYLCASSLGQIYEQYFGPGTRLTVT.

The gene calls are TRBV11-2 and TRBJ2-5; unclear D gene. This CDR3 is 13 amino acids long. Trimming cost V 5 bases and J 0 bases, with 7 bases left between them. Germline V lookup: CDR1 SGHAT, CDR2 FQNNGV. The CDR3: CASSPDYQETQYF. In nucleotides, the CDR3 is TGTGCCAGCAGCCCCGATTACCAAGAGACCCAGTACTTC.

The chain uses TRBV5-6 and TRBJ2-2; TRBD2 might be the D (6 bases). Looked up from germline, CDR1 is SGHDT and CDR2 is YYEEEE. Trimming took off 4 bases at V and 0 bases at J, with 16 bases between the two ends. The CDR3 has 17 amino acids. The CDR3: CASSPDGSGANTGELFF. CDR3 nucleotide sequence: TGTGCCAGCAGCCCCGATGGGTCGGGGGCGAACACCGGGGAGCTGTTTTTT. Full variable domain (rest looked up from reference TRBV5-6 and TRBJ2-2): DAGVTQSPTHLIKTRGQQVTLRCSPKSGHDTVSWYQQALGQGPQFIFQYYEEEERQRGNFPDRFSGHQFPNYSSELNVNALLLGDSALYLCASSPDGSGANTGELFFGEGSRLTVL.

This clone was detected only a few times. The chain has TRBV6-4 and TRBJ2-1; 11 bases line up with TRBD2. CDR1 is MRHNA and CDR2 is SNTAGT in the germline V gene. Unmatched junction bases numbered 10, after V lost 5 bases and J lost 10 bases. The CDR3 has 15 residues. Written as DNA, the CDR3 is TGTGCCAGCAGTTTAGCGGGGGGGCCGCTACTCGAGCAGTTCTTC. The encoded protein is CASSLAGGPLLEQFF.

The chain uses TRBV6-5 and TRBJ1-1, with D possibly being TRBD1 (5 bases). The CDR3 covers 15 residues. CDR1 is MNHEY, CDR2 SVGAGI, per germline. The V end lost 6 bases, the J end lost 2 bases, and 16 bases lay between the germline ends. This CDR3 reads CASRKSRAENTEAFF. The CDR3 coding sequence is TGTGCCAGCAGGAAAAGCAGGGCAGAAAACACTGAAGCTTTCTTT.

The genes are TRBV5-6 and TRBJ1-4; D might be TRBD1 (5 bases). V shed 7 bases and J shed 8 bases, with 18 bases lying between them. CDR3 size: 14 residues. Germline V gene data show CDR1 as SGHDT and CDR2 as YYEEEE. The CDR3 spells CASRSGANEEKLFF. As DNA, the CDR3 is TGTGCCAGCCGCTCCGGGGCTAATGAGGAAAAACTGTTTTTT.

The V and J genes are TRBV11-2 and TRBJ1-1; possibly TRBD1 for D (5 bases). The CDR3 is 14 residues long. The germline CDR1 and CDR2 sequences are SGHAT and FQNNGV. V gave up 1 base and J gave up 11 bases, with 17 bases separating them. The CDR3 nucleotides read TGTGCCAGCAGCTTAGGGGGCTCGTCGGGGGATGCTTTCTTT. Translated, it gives CASSLGGSSGDAFF.

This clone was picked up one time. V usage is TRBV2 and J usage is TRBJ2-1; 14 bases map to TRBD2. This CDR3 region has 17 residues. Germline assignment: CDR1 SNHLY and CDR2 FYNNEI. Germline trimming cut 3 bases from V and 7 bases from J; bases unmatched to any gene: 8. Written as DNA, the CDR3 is TGTGCCAGCAGTGAGACTAGCGGGGGGGCCGGGTGGAATGAGCAGTTCTTC. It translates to CASSETSGGAGWNEQFF. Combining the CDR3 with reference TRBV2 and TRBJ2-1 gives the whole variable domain EPEVTQTPSHQVTQMGQEVILRCVPISNHLYFYWYRQILGQKVEFLVSFYNNEISEKSEIFDDQFSVERPDGSNFTLKIRSTKLEDSAMYFCASSETSGGAGWNEQFFGPGTRLTVL.

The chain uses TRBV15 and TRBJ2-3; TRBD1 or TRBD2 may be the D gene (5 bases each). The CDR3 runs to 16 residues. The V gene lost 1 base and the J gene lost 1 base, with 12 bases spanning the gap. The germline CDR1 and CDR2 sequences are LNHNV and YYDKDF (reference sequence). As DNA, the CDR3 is TGTGCCACCAGCAGAGCTACGGGGCTCGGCACAGATACGCAGTATTTT. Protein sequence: CATSRATGLGTDTQYF.